This T cell receptor (beta chain) was found in a study of T cell changes during pregnancy in multiple sclerosis. Here immunoSEQ multiplex PCR was the method, and the copy in TCRdb shows in-frame clones only, minus some. The sample holds tens of thousands of clones, around 92% seen once. This TCR was sampled from a female donor in good health, enrolled as a control in a pregnancy study. Sequenced here: peripheral blood, sampled in the third trimester of pregnancy.

DNA for the CDR3: TGCGCCAGCAGTGCTCCCGGGTTGGGCGAGCAGTACTTC. This encodes CASSAPGLGEQYF. The rearrangement uses TRBV10-2 and TRBJ2-7; D is unresolved. Per germline, CDR1 WSHSY and CDR2 SAAADI. This CDR3 is 13 amino acids long. V was shortened by 4 bases and J by 6 bases, with 13 bases between the two germline ends.